These 10 T cell receptor beta chains were sequenced from one sample in a study of blood T cells in healthy people across ages. A J-beta primer mix and a sample-barcoded 5' primer were used in a second PCR of about 7 to 12 cycles. A single record per CDR3 protein comes from TCRdb applying MiXCR to the 5' RACE reads. Here the sample spans about 1,400,000 distinct CDR3 sequences, around two fifths being singletons. The sample taken for sequencing was blood. All receptors derive from a woman between 18 and 29 years old in good health.

The rearrangement links TRBV5-1 to TRBJ2-3; D remains ambiguous. This CDR3 contains 14 residues. Trimming shortened V by 7 bases and J by 4 bases, and 16 bases separated the two germline ends. The germline V gene encodes CDR1 SGHRS and CDR2 YFSETQ. The CDR3 region has the DNA TGCGCCAGCTGGGAAGCTTGGGCCGCAGATACGCAGTATTTT. This gives the protein CASWEAWAADTQYF.

This clonotype was recorded a few times. The chain has TRBV11-2 and TRBJ2-4; weak D call: TRBD1 (7 bases). Matching the DNA end better, TRBJ2-7 makes the J call doubtful. Germline values: CDR1 SGHAT, CDR2 FQNNGV. The CDR3 consists of 16 residues. The CDR3 DNA reads TGTGCCAGCAGCTTAGATCGCGGGACAGCTGTTTACGAGCAGTACTTC. This encodes CASSLDRGTAVYEQYF.

This clonotype was detected only a few times. The chain uses TRBV12-3 or TRBV12-4 and TRBJ2-1, with 11 bases matching TRBD2. This CDR3 is built from 16 residues. J lost 7 bases, V lost 2 bases, and 7 bases had no gene match. The CDR3 protein is CASSLTGTSGRNEQFF. CDR3 nucleotide sequence: TGTGCCAGCAGTTTAACTGGGACTAGCGGCAGGAATGAGCAGTTCTTC.

This clonotype was picked up a small number of times. This rearrangement joins TRBV11-2 to TRBJ2-7, with 7 bases identical to TRBD1. The CDR3 covers 15 residues. CDR1 is SGHAT and CDR2 is FQNNGV in the germline V gene. The trim removed 5 bases at V and 3 bases at J, leaving 10 bases unmatched. CDR3 nucleotide sequence: TGTGCCAGCAGCCTGTCGGACAGGTTATTCTACGAGCAGTACTTC. Protein product: CASSLSDRLFYEQYF.

Only a few counts were recorded for this clonotype. This sequence joins TRBV9 and TRBJ2-1; 7 bases are a match to TRBD2. This CDR3 has 16 residues. CDR1 and CDR2 from the germline V gene are SGDLS and YYNGEE. V was clipped by 4 bases and J by 4 bases; unmatched bases: 11. The CDR3 loop is CASSPWLGGGYNEQFF. As DNA, the CDR3 is TGTGCCAGCAGCCCCTGGTTGGGGGGGGGTTACAATGAGCAGTTCTTC.

This clonotype has a handful of counts. This rearrangement joins TRBV14 to TRBJ1-1, with 7 positions matching TRBD1. CDR1 SGHDN and CDR2 FVKESK come from the germline V gene. V shed 1 base and J 6 bases; nucleotides not matched to a gene: 11. This CDR3 comprises 16 residues. This chain's CDR3 is CASSQGGSGGRSEAFF. The CDR3 DNA is TGTGCCAGCAGCCAAGGAGGCTCAGGGGGAAGGTCTGAAGCTTTCTTT.

This clonotype came up many times. The chain recombines TRBV10-3 with TRBJ2-5; TRBD2 aligns across 7 bases. This CDR3 region has 14 residues. The germline V gene has CDR1 ENHRY and CDR2 SYGVKD. The junction had 0 bases not matched to a gene; V was cut back by 0 bases and J by 2 bases. CDR3 sequence reads: CAISESGGQETQYF. The CDR3 DNA follows: TGTGCCATCAGTGAGTCCGGGGGGCAAGAGACCCAGTACTTC.

The chain employs TRBV7-8 and TRBJ2-5, with 10 bases aligning to TRBD2. After removal of 6 bases from V and 11 bases from J, the junction contained 18 bases not matched to a gene. The CDR3 totals 16 residues. Per the germline V gene, CDR1 is SGHVS and CDR2 is FQNEAQ. The DNA for the CDR3 is TGTGCCAGCAGTTCATATAGCGGGGGGCCCTTTATTGAGCAGTACTTC. The encoded protein is CASSSYSGGPFIEQYF.

This chain links TRBV2 with TRBJ2-2, with a tentative D call TRBD1 (6 bases). CDR3 length equals 15 residues. Trimming removed 5 bases from V and 1 base from J, with 11 bases in between. Germline-derived CDR1 and CDR2 are SNHLY and FYNNEI. As DNA, the CDR3 is TGTGCCAGCAGTTACAGGGAAAGGAACACCGGGGAGCTGTTTTTT. Residues: CASSYRERNTGELFF.

The V gene is TRBV11-2, the J gene TRBJ1-2, with TRBD1 matching 8 bases. There are 14 residues in the CDR3. V was clipped by 5 bases and J by 6 bases; unmatched bases: 8. Looked up from germline, CDR1 is SGHAT and CDR2 is FQNNGV. CDR3: CASSRNDRGNGYTF. CDR3 DNA sequence: TGTGCCAGCAGCCGCAACGACAGGGGAAATGGCTACACCTTC.